A single sample is the source of the 21 T cell receptor beta chains below, sequenced in a study of blood T cell repertoires in COVID-19. Sequencing was performed with immunoSEQ multiplex PCR; in TCRdb, only in-frame clones are kept and a portion is missing. The table includes approximately 100,000 clones, about 80% detected once. The sample consisted of peripheral blood. All receptors come from a woman aged 55 to 70 with acute or convalescent COVID-19.

This clone was counted only a few times. J is TRBJ1-2 and V is TRBV2; the match to TRBD1 covers 9 bases. The CDR3 is made up of 14 amino acids. The V segment lost 6 bases and the J segment 4 bases; nucleotides outside the gene matches: 6. Looked up from germline, CDR1 is SNHLY and CDR2 is FYNNEI. CDR3 nucleotide sequence: TGTGCCAGCAGAGGGGACAGGGCGGGCTATGGCTACACCTTC. It yields the protein CASRGDRAGYGYTF. Using reference TRBV2 and TRBJ1-2 for the parts outside the CDR3, the full variable domain is EPEVTQTPSHQVTQMGQEVILRCVPISNHLYFYWYRQILGQKVEFLVSFYNNEISEKSEIFDDQFSVERPDGSNFTLKIRSTKLEDSAMYFCASRGDRAGYGYTFGSGTRLTVV.

The chain has TRBV9 and TRBJ2-3; D possibly corresponds to TRBD1 (5 bases). Trimming removed 4 bases from V and 2 bases from J, with 14 bases in between. The CDR3 has 15 residues. CDR1 and CDR2 from the germline V gene are SGDLS and YYNGEE. CDR3 loop: CASSPTDRYTDTQYF. The CDR3 region has the DNA TGTGCCAGCAGCCCTACCGACAGATACACAGATACGCAGTATTTT.

This chain links TRBV9 with TRBJ2-1; 9 bases match TRBD1. Per germline, CDR1 SGDLS and CDR2 YYNGEE. Trimming cost V 4 bases and J 7 bases; bases outside gene matches: 12. The CDR3 runs 16 residues. The DNA for the CDR3 is TGTGCCAGCAGCCCCCGCACAGGGGGCGAGGAAAATGAGCAGTTCTTC. This codes for CASSPRTGGEENEQFF.

The V and J genes are TRBV6-5 and TRBJ1-1; the match to TRBD1 covers 7 bases. Germline trimming cut 8 bases from V and 1 base from J; bases unmatched to any gene: 7. This CDR3 has 14 residues. The germline V gene encodes CDR1 MNHEY and CDR2 SVGAGI. This CDR3 reads CASHRRQGNTEAFF. DNA for the CDR3: TGTGCCAGCCACAGGAGACAGGGGAACACTGAAGCTTTCTTT.

V is TRBV7-2 and J is TRBJ2-1, with TRBD2 identical over 10 bases. This CDR3 region has 16 residues. CDR1 is SGHTA and CDR2 is FQGNSA in the germline V gene. V shed 0 bases and J 4 bases; nucleotides not matched to a gene: 3. In DNA form, the CDR3 reads TGTGCCAGCAGCTTAGCCGGGACTAGCGTATACAATGAGCAGTTCTTC. Translating gives CASSLAGTSVYNEQFF.

The chain carries TRBV28 and TRBJ2-5, with 8 bases lining up with TRBD2. The CDR3 extends over 14 amino acids. Germline CDR1 MDHEN, CDR2 SYDVKM. With V trimmed by 6 bases and J by 4 bases, 7 bases remained unmatched. This chain's CDR3 is CASSRTSLRETQYF. DNA for the CDR3: TGTGCCAGCAGCAGGACTAGCTTGCGAGAGACCCAGTACTTC.

The V and J genes are TRBV11-2 and TRBJ1-1; TRBD1 is a possible D gene (5 bases). Trimming took off 0 bases at V and 3 bases at J, with 11 bases between the two ends. The CDR3 consists of 15 residues. From germline, CDR1 is SGHAT and CDR2 FQNNGV. The CDR3, as DNA: TGTGCCAGCAGCTTAGATTGGGAGGGGTACACTGAAGCTTTCTTT. As protein: CASSLDWEGYTEAFF.

In this sample, this clone turned up once. The CDR3 reads CASSLGTAATNEKLFF. The DNA for the CDR3 is TGTGCCAGCAGCTTGGGGACAGCCGCAACTAATGAAAAACTGTTTTTT. The J gene is TRBJ1-4, the V gene TRBV5-8, with D perhaps TRBD1 (6 bases). This CDR3 has 16 residues. CDR1 is SGHTS, CDR2 YDEGEE, per germline. Trimming took off 0 bases at V and 0 bases at J, with 9 bases between the two ends.

This clone was picked up a small number of times. This specimen includes other DNA sequences encoding the same CDR3. The chain is built from TRBV12-3 or TRBV12-4 and TRBJ2-3; 8 positions agree with TRBD2. Losses at the gene ends were 2 bases for V and 6 bases for J; bases not matched to a gene: 1. The CDR3 runs 13 residues. Here the CDR3 DNA reads TGTGCCAGCAGTTTACGCGGGAGGGATACGCAGTATTTT. Its translation: CASSLRGRDTQYF.

The chain links TRBV5-5 to TRBJ1-4; 7 positions match TRBD1. The length of the CDR3 is 17 residues. CDR1 SGHKS and CDR2 YYEKEE come from the germline V gene (reference sequence). Trimming took 3 bases from V and 1 from J; bases not matched to a gene: 9. The CDR3 is CASSSSDREETNEKLFF. DNA for the CDR3: TGTGCCAGCAGCTCGTCCGACAGGGAAGAAACTAATGAAAAACTGTTTTTT.

As concerns this clone: Given the absence of the conserved phenylalanine or tryptophan at the CDR3 end, a read error is likely. It is unclear where the CDR3 begins or ends on the DNA, so no DNA is shown, and the CDR3 is as TCRdb lists it. The J gene is TRBJ1-2, the V gene TRBV5-1; TRBD1 is the table's D call, not checked against the DNA. The CDR3 comprises 14 residues, both ends counted. CDR1 is SGHRS and CDR2 is YFSETQ in the germline V gene. The CDR3 region is CASSLESRGPLVFL.

This clone was seen only a few times. This chain links TRBV9 with TRBJ2-3, with a weak D call TRBD1 (5 bases). This CDR3 is 14 amino acids long. Trimming took off 4 bases at V and 4 bases at J, with 13 bases between the two ends. The germline V gene encodes CDR1 SGDLS and CDR2 YYNGEE. DNA for the CDR3: TGTGCCAGCAGCCCCCAGGGATTGGCAGATACGCAGTATTTT. Translating it yields CASSPQGLADTQYF. The full variable domain, in which reference TRBV9 and TRBJ2-3 provide the parts outside the CDR3, is DSGVTQTPKHLITATGQRVTLRCSPRSGDLSVYWYQQSLDQGLQFLIQYYNGEERAKGNILERFSAQQFPDLHSELNLSSLELGDSALYFCASSPQGLADTQYFGPGTRLTVL.

CDR3 in amino acids: CAISESDGSGERGYEQYF. CDR3 in DNA: TGTGCCATCAGTGAGTCTGACGGATCGGGGGAGAGGGGCTACGAGCAGTACTTC. This chain uses TRBV10-3 with TRBJ2-7, with D possibly matching TRBD2 (6 bases). The CDR3 has 18 amino acids. Between the trimmed V and J ends, which lost 0 bases and 3 bases, there was a span of 21 bases. Germline assignment: CDR1 ENHRY and CDR2 SYGVKD.

The V gene is TRBV28, the J gene TRBJ1-5; 12 bases match TRBD1. The CDR3 is 18 amino acids. Unmatched junction bases numbered 11, after V lost 4 bases and J lost 4 bases. Germline V gene sequence: CDR1 MDHEN, CDR2 SYDVKM. For the CDR3, the DNA is TGTGCCAGCAGTTCCGGGGACAGGGGGCCCGGCAAGAATCAGCCCCAGCATTTT. It encodes CASSSGDRGPGKNQPQHF.

This chain uses TRBV7-9 with TRBJ2-3; D is perhaps TRBD2 (6 bases). V was cut by 5 bases and J by 5 bases, with 14 bases left in between. CDR1 and CDR2 from the germline V gene are SEHNR and FQNEAQ (reference sequence). The CDR3 length is 14 residues. The CDR3 region is CASSPPGARDTQYF. Here the CDR3 DNA reads TGTGCCAGCAGCCCCCCGGGAGCCAGAGATACGCAGTATTTT.

The CDR3 spells CASSIESTGRTRTGELFF. The DNA for the CDR3 is TGTGCCAGTAGTATAGAATCGACAGGGAGAACTCGCACCGGGGAGCTGTTTTTT. The genes are TRBV19 and TRBJ2-2; 7 nucleotides match TRBD1. CDR1 and CDR2 (germline): LNHDA, SQIVND (reference sequence). CDR3 length: 18 residues. The V and J ends lost 0 bases and 4 bases, in that order; junction bases with no gene match: 11.

There are a few counts of this clone. The rearrangement links TRBV6-5 to TRBJ1-2, with TRBD1 identical over 7 bases. From germline, CDR1 is MNHEY and CDR2 SVGAGI. The CDR3 length is 15 residues. Trimming at V came to 6 bases and at J to 0 bases, leaving 7 bases not matched to a gene. The CDR3 loop reads CASSRFQGANYGYTF. In DNA, the CDR3 is TGTGCCAGCAGCCGATTCCAGGGGGCTAACTATGGCTACACCTTC.

This clone has only one observation. The V gene is TRBV24-1, the J gene TRBJ1-2; maybe TRBD1 (6 bases). CDR1 KGHDR and CDR2 SFDVKD come from the germline V gene. This CDR3 has 13 residues. Between the trimmed V and J ends, which lost 3 bases and 6 bases, there was a span of 10 bases. CDR3 bases: TGTGCCACCAGTGATGGGGGCTACGATGGCTACACCTTC. Translation gives CATSDGGYDGYTF.

V is TRBV28 and J is TRBJ2-3; TRBD2 might be the D (6 bases). Trimming removed 2 bases at V and 4 bases at J, with 22 bases between. Per the germline V gene, CDR1 is MDHEN and CDR2 is SYDVKM. The CDR3 totals 18 residues. CDR3 sequence: CASSLVPGFGGAADTQYF. The CDR3 DNA reads TGTGCCAGCAGTTTAGTACCTGGCTTTGGCGGGGCCGCAGATACGCAGTATTTT.

The V and J genes are TRBV6-5 and TRBJ2-3; unclear D gene. This CDR3 has 14 amino acids. The germline V gene has CDR1 MNHEY and CDR2 SVGAGI. Trimming took off 3 bases at V and 2 bases at J, with 9 bases between the two ends. The CDR3 coding sequence is TGTGCCAGCAGTTATCGCGGAACCACAGATACGCAGTATTTT. This codes for CASSYRGTTDTQYF.

The rearrangement uses TRBV2 and TRBJ2-2, with D maybe TRBD2 (6 bases). This CDR3 is 14 amino acids long. CDR1 and CDR2 from the germline V gene are SNHLY and FYNNEI. Trimming shortened V by 4 bases and J by 9 bases, and 15 bases separated the two germline ends. CDR3 amino acids: CASSGSGRSRELFF. The CDR3 DNA sequence: TGTGCCAGCAGTGGCTCAGGGAGGTCAAGGGAGCTGTTTTTT.